The 9 T cell receptor beta chains reported below all come from one sample, sequenced in a study of blood T cell repertoires in COVID-19. Generated by immunoSEQ multiplex PCR, the TCRdb table keeps only in-frame clones and is missing some. This sample has 65,000 to 85,000 clones; approximately 90% occur once, and the top ten carry around 2.5%. Specimen: peripheral blood. The receptors come from a man in his forties or fifties with acute or convalescent COVID-19.

V is TRBV19 and J is TRBJ2-3; TRBD1 agrees at 7 bases. This CDR3 is 14 amino acids long. CDR1 LNHDA and CDR2 SQIVND come from the germline V gene (reference sequence). V dropped 6 bases and J dropped 0; count of bases not matched to a gene: 3. The CDR3 nucleotides read TGTGCCAGTAGGCCGACAGGGAGCACAGATACGCAGTATTTT. Protein: CASRPTGSTDTQYF.

V gene TRBV29-1 combines with J gene TRBJ2-2; 8 bases agree with TRBD1. The germline V gene encodes CDR1 SQVTM and CDR2 ANQGSEA. The CDR3 spans 13 residues. The trim removed 4 bases at V and 6 bases at J, leaving 4 bases unmatched. CDR3 loop: CSVVDRASGELFF. The CDR3 coding sequence is TGCAGCGTTGTGGACAGGGCGTCCGGGGAGCTGTTTTTT.

V gene TRBV10-3 combines with J gene TRBJ1-1; D uncertain. Between the trimmed V and J ends, which lost 6 bases and 6 bases, there was a span of 11 bases. The germline gives CDR1 ENHRY, CDR2 SYGVKD. The CDR3 is made up of 12 amino acids. For the CDR3, the DNA is TGTGCCATCAGCACGGGTGCCCCTGAAGCTTTCTTT. Translation: CAISTGAPEAFF.

The CDR3 nucleotides read TGTGCCAGCAGCCCCCCCACAGGGGGCATAGCTAACTATGGCTACACCTTC. It translates to CASSPPTGGIANYGYTF. The gene calls are TRBV11-2 and TRBJ1-2; 9 bases are shared with TRBD1. Germline values: CDR1 SGHAT, CDR2 FQNNGV. The CDR3 sequence is 17 residues long. J gave up 0 bases and V 5 bases, and 10 bases lay outside the gene matches.

The V call is TRBV5-1, the J call TRBJ2-1, with D possibly TRBD2 on 6 matching bases. The germline V gene has CDR1 SGHRS and CDR2 YFSETQ. V was cut by 0 bases and J by 4 bases, with 14 bases left in between. This CDR3 spans 16 amino acids. The CDR3 DNA sequence: TGCGCCAGCAGCTTGGCCGCTAGCGTCCTTTACAATGAGCAGTTCTTC. Its protein product is CASSLAASVLYNEQFF.

V gene TRBV6-5 combines with J gene TRBJ2-4, with D tentatively TRBD1 (5 bases). V shed 6 bases and J shed 7 bases, with 13 bases lying between them. The CDR3 extends over 13 amino acids. The germline V gene encodes CDR1 MNHEY and CDR2 SVGAGI. CDR3 residues: CASSGHSVNIQYF. CDR3 DNA: TGTGCCAGCAGCGGACATAGTGTCAACATTCAGTACTTC.

J is TRBJ1-2 and V is TRBV5-6, with D maybe TRBD1 (5 bases). Trimming removed 4 bases from V and 4 bases from J, with 17 bases in between. Germline CDR1 and CDR2: SGHDT and YYEEEE. The CDR3 loop spans 15 amino acids. Written as DNA, the CDR3 is TGTGCCAGCAGCATGGGACGGGGGGTTCTCTATGGCTACACCTTC. Amino acids: CASSMGRGVLYGYTF.

V usage is TRBV10-3 and J usage is TRBJ2-3; 9 nucleotides line up with TRBD2. This CDR3 comprises 14 residues. V shed 4 bases, J shed 1 base, and the junction held 0 bases outside the gene matches. Germline CDR1 is ENHRY and CDR2 is SYGVKD. CDR3 DNA: TGTGCCATCAGTGGGACTAGCGGCACAGATACGCAGTATTTT. Translating it yields CAISGTSGTDTQYF.

Comments on this clone: Germline and junction disagree at one end, which may indicate a read error. The V call is TRBV7-7, the J call TRBJ2-1; tentative D call: TRBD2 (5 bases). The CDR3 runs to 14 residues. Looked up from germline, CDR1 is SSHAT and CDR2 is FNYEAQ (reference sequence). CDR3 DNA sequence: TGTGCTAGCAGCTTAGCGCGAACTCCTAATCAGCAGTTCTTC. Residues: CASSLARTPNQQFF.